The 3 T cell receptor beta chains given below trace back to one sample, sequenced in a study of control samples from healthy donors and cancer patients. This table comes from immunoSEQ multiplex PCR, and its TCRdb copy is limited to in-frame clones, with some not included. The sample lists tens of thousands of clones, approximately 89% occurring once. The specimen was blood. These TCRs come from a woman in her 30s in good health.

This clone occurred once. The genes are TRBV5-1 and TRBJ1-1; D unresolved. CDR1 and CDR2 from the germline V gene are SGHRS and YFSETQ. Trimming removed 4 bases at V and 0 bases at J, with 10 bases between. CDR3 size: 14 residues. CDR3 coding DNA: TGCGCCAGCAGCCCCAGAGCAGTGAACACTGAAGCTTTCTTT. It encodes CASSPRAVNTEAFF.

The genes are TRBV24-1 and TRBJ2-5; weak D call: TRBD1 (5 bases). This CDR3 comprises 15 residues. In germline, CDR1 is KGHDR, CDR2 SFDVKD. V was trimmed by 0 bases and J by 4 bases, leaving 11 bases between them. Here the CDR3 DNA reads TGTGCCACCAGTGATTTGAGGGGTGGGGTAGAGACCCAGTACTTC. Protein: CATSDLRGGVETQYF.

The V gene is TRBV4-2, the J gene TRBJ1-1; TRBD1 might be the D (5 bases). CDR1 is LGHNA, CDR2 YNFKEQ, per germline. This CDR3 comprises 16 residues. Between the trimmed V and J ends, which lost 0 bases and 1 base, there was a span of 12 bases. CDR3 nucleotides: TGTGCCAGCAGCCAAGATGCCGGACAAACGAACACTGAAGCTTTCTTT. This codes for CASSQDAGQTNTEAFF.